This T cell receptor beta chain was obtained from a study of beta chain features in type 1 diabetes. Germline loops: CDR1 LGHNA, CDR2 YNFKEQ. The CDR3 sequence is 14 residues long. V was pared by 0 bases and J by 1 base, with 5 bases between. Reverse transcription of all isolated RNA meant that expressed TCRB transcripts were sequenced. Naive, central memory and regulatory T cell samples yielded about 4 million reads on average. Some clones are missing from TCRdb's copy, which holds only in-frame ones; the method was immunoSEQ multiplex PCR. The sample lists 130,000 to 150,000 clones; about a tenth were seen once. Over 95% purity was reached by all sorted populations. Study outcomes and limitations: Insertions were fewer and deletions more numerous at VDJ junctions in type 1 diabetes patients. Within each of all four CD4+ subsets, Type 1 diabetes patients had TCRB CDR3s that were moderately but significantly shorter.

This clone was observed a few times. What it binds is not known. This TCR derives from a man aged 18 to 30 in good health. This chain joins TRBV4-2 and TRBJ2-3; D is possibly TRBD2 (5 bases). Specimen: central memory CD4+ T cells from blood. As DNA, the CDR3 is TGTGCCAGCAGCCAAGAAGCGGGCACAGATACGCAGTATTTT. This encodes CASSQEAGTDTQYF.